This T cell receptor (beta chain) was captured in a study of beta chain features in type 1 diabetes. Sequenced material consisted of expressed TCRB transcripts (all of the isolated RNA was reverse transcribed). Average reads for naive, central memory and regulatory T cell samples were roughly 3.5 million. Libraries were prepared by immunoSEQ multiplex PCR; TCRdb keeps only in-frame clonotypes and omits some of them. The sample has 810,000 or so clones, 15% to 20% seen once. Germline V CDR1 and CDR2: ENHRY, SYGVKD. This CDR3 has 12 residues. The V end was cut by 5 bases, the J end by 13 bases, with 15 bases between. Study conclusions and caveats: Cells expressing TCR highly could be over-represented by cDNA sequencing. The similarity of naive, central memory and Treg TCRB repertoires appeared greater among patients than among healthy donors.

About this clone itself: Its antigen is undetermined.

This receptor was taken from a woman under 30 in good health. Material for sequencing was naive CD4+ T cells from blood. The gene calls are TRBV10-3 and TRBJ2-1; the D gene is possibly TRBD2 (5 bases). The DNA of the CDR3 is TGTGCCATCAGTCCGAGGGCAGAAAGACAGTTCTTC. Translation gives CAISPRAERQFF.